The 13 T cell receptor beta chains listed next were all sequenced from one sample in a study of OX40 agonist ivuxolimab in advanced cancers. Clones were sequenced by immunoSEQ multiplex PCR, and TCRdb holds only the in-frame ones, with some missing. The table records approximately 99,000 clones, approximately 95% of them present only once. The sample was CD4+ or CD8+ T cells sorted from blood, taken in a trial of the OX40 agonist ivuxolimab. Receptors were obtained from an adult with an advanced solid tumor such as melanoma, head and neck, liver or kidney cancer.

The V call is TRBV19, the J call TRBJ2-3; no firm D call. The length of the CDR3 is 15 residues. Germline V gene data show CDR1 as LNHDA and CDR2 as SQIVND (reference sequence). V was shortened by 3 bases and J by 2 bases, with 12 bases between the two germline ends. In DNA, the CDR3 is TGTGCCAGTAGTATCCCCACGGATTACACAGATACGCAGTATTTT. This translates into CASSIPTDYTDTQYF.

This clone has just one count. The chain carries TRBV19 and TRBJ2-5; 12 bases agree with TRBD2. Germline trimming cut 4 bases from V and 2 bases from J; bases unmatched to any gene: 8. The CDR3 is 17 amino acids. Germline V CDR1 and CDR2: LNHDA, SQIVND (reference sequence). The CDR3 coding sequence is TGTGCCAGTAGTAGACTAGCGGGAGTTGGGGCACAAGAGACCCAGTACTTC. Its translation is CASSRLAGVGAQETQYF.

The rearrangement links TRBV30 to TRBJ2-1, with a tentative D call TRBD1 (5 bases). V lost 0 bases to trimming and J lost 8 bases, with 8 bases between them. The CDR3 loop spans 12 amino acids. Germline V gene lookup returns CDR1 GTSNPN and CDR2 SVGIG (reference sequence). DNA for the CDR3: TGTGCCTGGAGTGTAACAGGCTATGAGCAGTTCTTC. Residues: CAWSVTGYEQFF.

This chain links TRBV19 with TRBJ2-1; 10 bases map to TRBD1. CDR1 LNHDA and CDR2 SQIVND come from the germline V gene (reference sequence). The CDR3 loop spans 16 amino acids. V shed 3 bases and J 4 bases; nucleotides not matched to a gene: 6. The CDR3 nucleotides read TGTGCCAGTAGTATCCGGGACAGGGGTCCATACAATGAGCAGTTCTTC. This sequence encodes CASSIRDRGPYNEQFF.

This chain links TRBV28 with TRBJ2-7; 12 bases are a match to TRBD1. Trimming at V came to 4 bases and at J to 7 bases, leaving 8 bases not matched to a gene. CDR1 MDHEN and CDR2 SYDVKM come from the germline V gene. This CDR3 has 15 residues. As DNA, the CDR3 is TGTGCCAGCAGTTCCCCGGGACAGGGGGCGCGGGAGCAGTACTTC. Translated, it gives CASSSPGQGAREQYF.

This clone came up once. The rearrangement uses TRBV27 and TRBJ1-1, with a possible D match to TRBD1 (6 bases). V dropped 3 bases and J dropped 2 bases, with 13 bases sitting between them. Germline assignment: CDR1 MNHEY and CDR2 SMNVEV (reference sequence). The CDR3 sequence is 15 residues long. DNA for the CDR3: TGTGCCAGCAGTTTTGGGGGGCGTCTAAACACTGAAGCTTTCTTT. Protein product: CASSFGGRLNTEAFF.

This chain joins TRBV6-5 and TRBJ2-7, with D hard to call. The length of the CDR3 is 15 residues. CDR1 is MNHEY, CDR2 SVGAGI, per germline. V lost 2 bases, J lost 3 bases, and 14 bases lay in between. The chain's CDR3 is CASSYLSYPGYEQYF. The CDR3, as DNA: TGTGCCAGCAGTTACCTGTCTTACCCTGGCTACGAGCAGTACTTC.

The chain combines TRBV9 with TRBJ2-3; D is ambiguous. V lost 4 bases to trimming and J lost 5 bases, with 8 bases between them. The CDR3 sequence is 12 residues long. The germline V gene has CDR1 SGDLS and CDR2 YYNGEE. The CDR3 bases are TGTGCCAGCAGCCCCGTAGAAGATACGCAGTATTTT. Translation: CASSPVEDTQYF. Combining the CDR3 with reference TRBV9 and TRBJ2-3 gives the whole variable domain DSGVTQTPKHLITATGQRVTLRCSPRSGDLSVYWYQQSLDQGLQFLIQYYNGEERAKGNILERFSAQQFPDLHSELNLSSLELGDSALYFCASSPVEDTQYFGPGTRLTVL.

J is TRBJ2-6 and V is TRBV4-3, with D uncertain. V was trimmed by 0 bases and J by 0 bases, leaving 9 bases between them. Looked up from germline, CDR1 is LGHNA and CDR2 is YSLEER. The length of the CDR3 is 17 residues. The CDR3 loop is CASSQDLVLSGANVLTF. CDR3 nucleotide sequence: TGCGCCAGCAGCCAAGATTTGGTCCTCTCTGGGGCCAACGTCCTGACTTTC.

This chain uses TRBV4-3 with TRBJ2-7; D may be TRBD1 or TRBD2 (6 bases each). Germline CDR1 LGHNA, CDR2 YSLEER. CDR3 size: 15 residues. The V gene lost 0 bases and the J gene lost 6 bases, with 15 bases spanning the gap. CDR3 sequence (DNA): TGCGCCAGCAGCCAAGATTCCACAGGGAGGAGCGAGCAGTACTTC. It codes for CASSQDSTGRSEQYF.

The chain combines TRBV7-2 with TRBJ2-7, with 7 bases matching TRBD2. The trim removed 9 bases at V and 2 bases at J, leaving 10 bases unmatched. Germline V CDR1 and CDR2: SGHTA, FQGNSA. The CDR3 sequence is 14 residues long. The chain's CDR3 is CASSGRGGAYEQYF. Written as DNA, the CDR3 is TGTGCCAGTTCGGGGAGGGGTGGGGCCTACGAGCAGTACTTC.

This chain uses TRBV5-1 with TRBJ2-4, with 8 bases aligning to TRBD1. V was clipped by 2 bases and J by 0 bases; unmatched bases: 13. Germline V gene data show CDR1 as SGHRS and CDR2 as YFSETQ. The CDR3 sequence is 19 residues long. CDR3 nucleotide sequence: TGCGCCAGCAGCTTTGGAGACAGGGGCCTGACACTAGCCAAAAACATTCAGTACTTC. Protein sequence: CASSFGDRGLTLAKNIQYF.

The chain couples TRBV5-1 to TRBJ2-1, with D possibly being TRBD2 (5 bases). CDR1 and CDR2 (germline): SGHRS, YFSETQ. The CDR3 totals 16 residues. With 5 bases removed from V and 0 bases from J, the gap between germline ends came to 15 bases. The CDR3 loop is CASSSLASSSYNEQFF. The CDR3 bases are TGCGCCAGCAGTTCATTAGCGAGTTCCTCCTACAATGAGCAGTTCTTC.